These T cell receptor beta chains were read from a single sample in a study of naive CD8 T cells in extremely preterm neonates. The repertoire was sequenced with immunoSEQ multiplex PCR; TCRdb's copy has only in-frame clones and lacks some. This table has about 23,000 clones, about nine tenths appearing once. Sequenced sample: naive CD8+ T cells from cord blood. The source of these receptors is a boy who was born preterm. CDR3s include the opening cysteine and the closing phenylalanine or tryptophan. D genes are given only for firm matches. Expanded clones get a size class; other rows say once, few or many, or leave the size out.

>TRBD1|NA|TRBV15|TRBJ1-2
TGTGCCACACAGGGGGCCCCTCTCTATGGCTACACCTTC
CATQGAPLYGYTF
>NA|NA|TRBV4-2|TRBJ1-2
TGTGCCAGCAGCCAAGAGGGGGCGAACTATGGCTACACCTTC
CASSQEGANYGYTF
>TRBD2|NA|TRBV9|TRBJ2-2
TGTGCCAGCAGCGGGACTAGCGGGGGGGCCACCGGGGAGCTGTTTTTT
CASSGTSGGATGELFF
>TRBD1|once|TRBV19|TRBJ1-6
TGTGCCAGTAGTATGGGGGACAGCTCCTATAATTCACCCCTCCACTTT
CASSMGDSSYNSPLHF
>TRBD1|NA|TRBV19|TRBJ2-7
TGTGCCAGTAGTATAGGGACAGGGAATACCTACGAGCAGTACTTC
CASSIGTGNTYEQYF
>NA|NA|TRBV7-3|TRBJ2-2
TGTGCCAGCAGCTTACTGAACACCGGGGAGCTGTTTTTT
CASSLLNTGELFF
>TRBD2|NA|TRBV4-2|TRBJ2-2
TGTGCCAGCAGCCAAGAGCGGGGGGACACCGGGGAGCTGTTTTTT
CASSQERGDTGELFF
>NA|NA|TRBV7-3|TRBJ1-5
TGTGCCAGCAGCTTAAGGGACGTCTATAGCAATCAGCCCCAGCATTTT
CASSLRDVYSNQPQHF
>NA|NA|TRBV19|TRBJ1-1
TGTGCCAGTAGTTTGGGTGGGAGCACTGAAGCTTTCTTT
CASSLGGSTEAFF
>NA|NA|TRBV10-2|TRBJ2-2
TGCGCCAGCAGTGACGGACTTAACACCGGGGAGCTGTTTTTT
CASSDGLNTGELFF
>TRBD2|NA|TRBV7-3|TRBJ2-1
TGTGCCAGCAGCTTAGCGGGGGGGCCCAATGAGCAGTTCTTC
CASSLAGGPNEQFF
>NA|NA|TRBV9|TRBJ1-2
TGTGCCAGCAGCGTACCCCCTGACAACTATGGCTACACCTTC
CASSVPPDNYGYTF
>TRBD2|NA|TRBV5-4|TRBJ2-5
TGTGCCAGCAGCTTGGCGGGGGGGCAAGAGACCCAGTACTTC
CASSLAGGQETQYF
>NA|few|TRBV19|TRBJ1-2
TGTGCCAGTACAGGGGTTGGCTACACCTTC
CASTGVGYTF
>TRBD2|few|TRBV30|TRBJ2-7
TGTGCCTGGAGTGTAGCGGGGGGGTACGAGCAGTACTTC
CAWSVAGGYEQYF
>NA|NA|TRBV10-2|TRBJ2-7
TGCGCCAGCAGTGAGACAGGGTACGAGCAGTACTTC
CASSETGYEQYF